This is a list of T cell receptor beta chains from one sample in a study of T-cell memory formation after mild COVID-19. TCRdb used MiXCR to reprocess the 5' RACE reads, holding one entry per CDR3 protein. The sample includes hundreds of thousands of distinct CDR3 sequences, about 23% of them seen just once. The sample consisted of PBMCs or a T cell subset sorted from them (not recorded which). These receptors came from an adult woman who had mild COVID-19 (a few samples of this study predate the infection). Cell type and time point are not known. The CDR3 runs from the conserved cysteine through the conserved F or W. Each record gives: CDR3 length, D gene, J gene, V gene, clone size, CDR3 DNA, CDR3 protein. A D gene is named only where the DNA matches it firmly. The size of a clone is reported for some rows only, either as once, few or many, or as a class for expanded clones.

>14|.|TRBJ2-5|TRBV11-1|few
TGTGCCAGCAGCTTAGCGTACAGGCAAGAGACCCAGTACTTC
CASSLAYRQETQYF
>16|TRBD2|TRBJ2-2|TRBV12-3/TRBV12-4|few
TGTGCCAGCACCGGGGTGGTAGCGGGGTACACCGGGGAGCTGTTTTTT
CASTGVVAGYTGELFF
>12|.|TRBJ2-7|TRBV4-2|.
TGTGCCAGCAGGGGTCCCGGGGACGAGCAGTACTTC
CASRGPGDEQYF
>15|TRBD1|TRBJ2-1|TRBV2|few
TGTGCCAGCAGCTTGAGACAGGGTGATTACAATGAGCAGTTCTTC
CASSLRQGDYNEQFF
>16|TRBD2|TRBJ2-3|TRBV7-2|.
TGTGCCAGCAGCCCCGCGAGGGGCGGGGGGACGAATACGCAGTATTTT
CASSPARGGGTNTQYF
>16|.|TRBJ2-2|TRBV4-1|few
TGCGCCAGCAGCCAAGTTGGCGGGGCGAACACCGGGGAGCTGTTTTTT
CASSQVGGANTGELFF
>15|.|TRBJ2-3|TRBV7-2|many
TGTGCCAGCAGCCCCAGGCGGGGTAGCACAGATACGCAGTATTTT
CASSPRRGSTDTQYF
>14|.|TRBJ1-2|TRBV27|.
TGTGCCAGCAGTTTACAGGGGTTAAACTATGGCTACACCTTC
CASSLQGLNYGYTF
>15|TRBD2|TRBJ2-1|TRBV27|few
TGTGCCAGCAGTTTGAGCGGGAGACCCTACAATGAGCAGTTCTTC
CASSLSGRPYNEQFF
>13|.|TRBJ2-2|TRBV25-1|few
TGTGCCAGCAGAGACAGACACACCGGGGAGCTGTTTTTT
CASRDRHTGELFF
>15|.|TRBJ1-5|TRBV12-3/TRBV12-4|once
TGTGCCAGCAGTTTAGTTGTCTCGGACAGACAGCCCCAGCATTTT
CASSLVVSDRQPQHF
>12|.|TRBJ2-5|TRBV29-1|few
TGCAGCGTCAGGGGGGACTCAGAGACCCAGTACTTC
CSVRGDSETQYF